The source of this T cell receptor (beta chain) is a study of blood T cells in healthy people across ages. Primed by a sample-barcoded 5' primer and a J-beta primer mix, a second PCR proceeded for about 7 to 12 cycles. TCRdb ran MiXCR on the 5' RACE reads and lists one entry per CDR3 protein. This sample yields 790,000 or so distinct CDR3 sequences, of which around half are seen a single time; 15% to 20% belongs to the top ten. Germline values: CDR1 DFQATT, CDR2 SNEGSKA (reference sequence). V was pared by 4 bases and J by 2 bases, with 10 bases between. This CDR3 is 13 amino acids long. This clonotype was seen repeatedly, ten times or more.

This sequence joins TRBV20-1 and TRBJ2-3; weak D call: TRBD1 (6 bases). The sequencing sample was made of blood. This TCR came from a man at least 80 years old in good health. The CDR3, as DNA: TGCAGTGCTACCGGGACATACACAGATACGCAGTATTTT. This codes for CSATGTYTDTQYF.